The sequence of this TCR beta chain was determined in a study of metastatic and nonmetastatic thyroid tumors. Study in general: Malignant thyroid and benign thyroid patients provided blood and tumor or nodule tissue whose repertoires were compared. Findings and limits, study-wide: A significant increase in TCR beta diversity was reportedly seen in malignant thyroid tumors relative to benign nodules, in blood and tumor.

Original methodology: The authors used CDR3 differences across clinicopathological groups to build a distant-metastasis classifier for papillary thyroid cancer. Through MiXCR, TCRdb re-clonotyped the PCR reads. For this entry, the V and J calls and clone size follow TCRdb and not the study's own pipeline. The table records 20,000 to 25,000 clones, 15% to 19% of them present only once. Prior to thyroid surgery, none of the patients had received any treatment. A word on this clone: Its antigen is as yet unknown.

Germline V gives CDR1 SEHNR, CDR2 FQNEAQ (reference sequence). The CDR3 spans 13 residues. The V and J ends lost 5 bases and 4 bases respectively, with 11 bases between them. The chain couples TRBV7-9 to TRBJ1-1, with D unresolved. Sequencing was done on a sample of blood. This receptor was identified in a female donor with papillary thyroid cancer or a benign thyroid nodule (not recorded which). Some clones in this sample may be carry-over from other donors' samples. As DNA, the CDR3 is TGTGCCAGCAGCCCGACTCGGGGCACTGAAGCTTTCTTT. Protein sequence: CASSPTRGTEAFF.